Presented here are 23 T cell receptor beta chains from one specimen sequenced in a study of cytotoxic CD8 clonotypes in ibrutinib-treated CLL. Sequenced by immunoSEQ multiplex PCR; TCRdb stores in-frame clones only, minus some. Altogether 150,000 or so clones are present, around nine tenths being singletons, with the ten largest covering around 3%. The material was PBMCs, obtained at disease progression, from a patient treated with ibrutinib. The origin of the receptors is a human donor with chronic lymphocytic leukemia.

Details on this clone: The junction departs from the called germline gene at one end, perhaps through a read error. The chain has TRBV4-1 and TRBJ2-5, with TRBD2 matching 9 bases. Germline assignment: CDR1 MGHRA and CDR2 YSYEKL. The CDR3 runs 16 residues. CDR3 sequence reads: CVSSHPGLAKQETQYF. For the CDR3, the DNA is TGCGTCAGCAGCCACCCGGGACTAGCAAAACAAGAGACCCAGTACTTC.

The chain joins TRBV9 to TRBJ2-7; D assignment may be TRBD1 or TRBD2 (6 bases each). Germline CDR1 reads SGDLS; CDR2 reads YYNGEE. This CDR3 has 15 amino acids. The V end was cut by 3 bases, the J end by 10 bases, with 23 bases between. Here the CDR3 DNA reads TGTGCCAGCAGCGGCGACTCTAGGGGGACTTCATCACAGTACTTC. Its translation is CASSGDSRGTSSQYF.

The CDR3 bases are TGTGCCAGCAAAGCGGGCCTATCCTACGAGCAGTACTTC. The encoded protein is CASKAGLSYEQYF. The chain couples TRBV7-9 to TRBJ2-7, with D possibly matching TRBD2 (6 bases). The CDR3 consists of 13 residues. Germline V gene lookup returns CDR1 SEHNR and CDR2 FQNEAQ (reference sequence). Trimming pared 7 bases from V and 1 base from J, leaving 11 bases between. The full variable domain, with the rest looked up from reference TRBV7-9 and TRBJ2-7, is DTGVSQNPRHKITKRGQNVTFRCDPISEHNRLYWYRQTLGQGPEFLTYFQNEAQLEKSRLLSDRFSAERPKGSFSTLEIQRTEQGDSAMYLCASKAGLSYEQYFGPGTRLTVT.

The chain joins TRBV27 to TRBJ2-2; D is perhaps TRBD1 or TRBD2 (5 bases each). The CDR3 spans 17 residues. Germline loops: CDR1 MNHEY, CDR2 SMNVEV (reference sequence). V shed 3 bases and J shed 1 base, with 15 bases lying between them. This CDR3 is CASSLVSGPMNTGELFF. CDR3 in DNA: TGTGCCAGCAGTTTGGTGTCGGGACCAATGAACACCGGGGAGCTGTTTTTT.

This chain connects TRBV10-1 to TRBJ2-1; the D gene is possibly TRBD2 (5 bases). The CDR3 loop spans 14 amino acids. In germline, CDR1 is WNHNN, CDR2 SYGVQD (reference sequence). The V and J ends lost 0 bases and 7 bases respectively, with 10 bases between them. CDR3 residues: CASSESGEWNEQFF. In DNA, the CDR3 is TGCGCCAGCAGTGAGTCCGGGGAATGGAATGAGCAGTTCTTC.

This sequence joins TRBV6-5 and TRBJ1-1, with D perhaps TRBD1 (6 bases). The CDR3 length is 15 residues. The V gene lost 0 bases and the J gene lost 1 base, with 9 bases spanning the gap. Germline CDR1 MNHEY, CDR2 SVGAGI. CDR3 DNA sequence: TGTGCCAGCAGTTACTCGGACAGACCGAACACTGAAGCTTTCTTT. Translation: CASSYSDRPNTEAFF.

The chain couples TRBV10-1 to TRBJ1-1, with D possibly matching TRBD1 (6 bases). Germline CDR1 and CDR2: WNHNN and SYGVQD (reference sequence). V was trimmed by 2 bases and J by 1 base, leaving 11 bases between them. The CDR3 contains 15 residues. In DNA form, the CDR3 reads TGCGCCAGCAGTGAGGCAGGGGCGAGGAACACTGAAGCTTTCTTT. It encodes CASSEAGARNTEAFF.

V usage is TRBV6-6 and J usage is TRBJ2-3, with 9 bases fitting TRBD1. Germline values: CDR1 MNHNY, CDR2 SVGAGI (reference sequence). This CDR3 contains 15 residues. With V trimmed by 6 bases and J by 1 base, 5 bases remained unmatched. In DNA form, the CDR3 reads TGTGCCAGCAGGGACAGGGGATCGGGCACAGATACGCAGTATTTT. It is translated as CASRDRGSGTDTQYF.

This chain connects TRBV7-3 to TRBJ2-1; 7 bases match TRBD2. The ends lost 3 bases at V and 13 bases at J; junction bases unmatched: 12. This CDR3 comprises 14 residues. In germline, CDR1 is SGHTA, CDR2 FQGTGA. As DNA, the CDR3 is TGTGCCAGCAGCTTTGCGGGAGAGTCTGGGGAACAGTTCTTC. It is translated as CASSFAGESGEQFF.

The chain joins TRBV12-5 to TRBJ2-2; D remains ambiguous. Germline CDR1 reads LGHNT; CDR2 reads FRNRAP. Trimming removed 8 bases from V and 0 bases from J, with 10 bases in between. The CDR3 has 14 residues. The CDR3 coding sequence is TGTGCTAGTCGGACCCCCTCGAACACCGGGGAGCTGTTTTTT. Amino acids: CASRTPSNTGELFF.

The genes are TRBV11-2 and TRBJ1-2; D unresolved. Trimming removed 2 bases from V and 8 bases from J, with 12 bases in between. CDR1 and CDR2 (germline): SGHAT, FQNNGV. The CDR3 is made up of 13 amino acids. CDR3 bases: TGTGCCAGCAGCTTAAGCGAAGCCCGGGGCTACACCTTC. Protein sequence: CASSLSEARGYTF.

The rearrangement links TRBV4-1 to TRBJ2-7; 7 nucleotides agree with TRBD2. Losses at the gene ends were 0 bases for V and 2 bases for J; bases not matched to a gene: 10. This CDR3 comprises 17 residues. Germline V gene data show CDR1 as MGHRA and CDR2 as YSYEKL. The DNA for the CDR3 is TGCGCCAGCAGCCAAGATTTTACTAGCGTAATCGCCTACGAGCAGTACTTC. Encoded protein: CASSQDFTSVIAYEQYF.

The chain recombines TRBV9 with TRBJ2-3; the match to TRBD2 covers 11 bases. The CDR3 is made up of 16 amino acids. Trimming took 3 bases from V and 0 from J; bases not matched to a gene: 3. CDR1 is SGDLS, CDR2 YYNGEE, per germline. The CDR3 here is CASSERLAGSTDTQYF. The CDR3 DNA reads as TGTGCCAGCAGCGAGAGACTAGCGGGAAGCACAGATACGCAGTATTTT.

V is TRBV27 and J is TRBJ2-1, with 10 bases matching TRBD2. In germline, CDR1 is MNHEY, CDR2 SMNVEV (reference sequence). V lost 4 bases and J lost 0; bases outside the gene matches: 15. CDR3 length: 20 amino acids. The CDR3 reads CASSSPGLADERSSYNEQFF. As DNA, the CDR3 is TGTGCCAGCAGTTCCCCCGGACTAGCGGACGAAAGGAGCTCCTACAATGAGCAGTTCTTC.

Many counts were recorded for this clone. The chain couples TRBV29-1 to TRBJ2-7, with D possibly being TRBD2 (5 bases). Per the germline V gene, CDR1 is SQVTM and CDR2 is ANQGSEA. The CDR3 extends over 11 amino acids. V was pared by 7 bases and J by 7 bases, with 14 bases between. The CDR3 DNA sequence: TGCAGCGCCGCGGGCCTAGGAGAGCAGTACTTC. Translating it yields CSAAGLGEQYF.

The chain has TRBV2 and TRBJ1-5; the D gene is possibly TRBD1 (5 bases). Germline V gene data show CDR1 as SNHLY and CDR2 as FYNNEI. Trimming shortened V by 2 bases and J by 9 bases, and 17 bases separated the two germline ends. This CDR3 region has 15 residues. CDR3 bases: TGTGCCAGCAGTGAATGGTCCGGGGGGTCAGGGCCCCAGCATTTT. It yields the protein CASSEWSGGSGPQHF.

The chain combines TRBV18 with TRBJ2-1; 8 bases agree with TRBD2. The CDR3 is 16 amino acids. V shed 2 bases, J shed 0 bases, and the junction held 3 bases outside the gene matches. CDR1 and CDR2 (germline): KGHSH, LQKENI. The CDR3 is CASSPALAGSYNEQFF. For the CDR3, the DNA is TGTGCCAGCTCACCAGCCCTAGCGGGCTCCTACAATGAGCAGTTCTTC.

The chain links TRBV5-4 to TRBJ2-1; 14 bases are a match to TRBD2. The CDR3 extends over 17 amino acids. CDR1 is SGHNT and CDR2 is YYREEE in the germline V gene (reference sequence). Trimming cost V 2 bases and J 7 bases; bases outside gene matches: 8. The CDR3 nucleotides are TGTGCCAGCAGCTTAGTGGGACTAGCGGGAGTTCAAAATGAGCAGTTCTTC. Protein sequence: CASSLVGLAGVQNEQFF. Drawing the rest from reference TRBV5-4 and TRBJ2-1, the complete variable domain is ETGVTQSPTHLIKTRGQQVTLRCSSQSGHNTVSWYQQALGQGPQFIFQYYREEENGRGNFPPRFSGLQFPNYSSELNVNALELDDSALYLCASSLVGLAGVQNEQFFGPGTRLTVL.

The sample holds one count of this clone. This chain connects TRBV5-1 to TRBJ1-2, with D hard to call. The CDR3 loop spans 14 amino acids. Trimming took 1 base from V and 2 from J, leaving 9 bases between them. Germline-derived CDR1 and CDR2 are SGHRS and YFSETQ. The chain's CDR3 is CASSLRLENYGYTF. The DNA of the CDR3 is TGCGCCAGCAGCTTGAGGTTGGAGAACTATGGCTACACCTTC.

The chain links TRBV28 to TRBJ1-4, with a possible D match to TRBD1 (6 bases). V was clipped by 7 bases and J by 4 bases, with 16 bases between them. The CDR3 loop spans 15 amino acids. Looked up from germline, CDR1 is MDHEN and CDR2 is SYDVKM. The CDR3 sequence: CASNTPAGVNEKLFF. For the CDR3, the DNA is TGTGCCAGCAATACCCCAGCAGGGGTTAATGAAAAACTGTTTTTT.

The rearrangement uses TRBV28 and TRBJ1-1; 7 bases are a match to TRBD1. From germline, CDR1 is MDHEN and CDR2 SYDVKM. This CDR3 comprises 13 residues. Germline trimming cut 6 bases from V and 5 bases from J; bases unmatched to any gene: 6. This CDR3 is CASRLTGLTEAFF. CDR3 bases: TGTGCCAGCAGGTTGACAGGGTTAACTGAAGCTTTCTTT.

The CDR3 DNA reads TGCGCCAGCAGCCAAAGGACGCGGGAGGGGGGGGATGAGCAGTTCTTC. Amino acid sequence: CASSQRTREGGDEQFF. V gene TRBV4-1 combines with J gene TRBJ2-1, with TRBD2 matching over 9 bases. The CDR3 is 16 amino acids. The V gene's germline CDR1 is MGHRA and CDR2 YSYEKL. The ends lost 2 bases at V and 8 bases at J; junction bases unmatched: 10.

The V gene is TRBV2, the J gene TRBJ2-7, with a possible D match to TRBD1 (6 bases). V was trimmed by 3 bases and J by 0 bases, leaving 12 bases between them. The CDR3 extends over 15 amino acids. Germline V CDR1 and CDR2: SNHLY, FYNNEI. The CDR3 nucleotides read TGTGCCAGCAGTGACGTTTCAGGGGTCTCCTACGAGCAGTACTTC. This translates into CASSDVSGVSYEQYF.